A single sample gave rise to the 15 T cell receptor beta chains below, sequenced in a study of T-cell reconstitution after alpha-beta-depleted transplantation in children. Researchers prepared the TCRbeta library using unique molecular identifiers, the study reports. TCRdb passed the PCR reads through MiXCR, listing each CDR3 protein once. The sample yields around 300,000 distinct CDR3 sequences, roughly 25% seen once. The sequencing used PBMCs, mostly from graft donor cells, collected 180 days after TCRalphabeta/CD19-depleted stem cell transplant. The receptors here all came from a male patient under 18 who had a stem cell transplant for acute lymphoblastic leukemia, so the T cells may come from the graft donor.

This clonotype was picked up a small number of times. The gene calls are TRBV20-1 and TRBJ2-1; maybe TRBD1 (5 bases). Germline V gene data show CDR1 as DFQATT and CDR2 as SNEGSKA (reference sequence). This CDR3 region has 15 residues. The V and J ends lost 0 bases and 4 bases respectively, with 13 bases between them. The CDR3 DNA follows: TGCAGTGCTAGAGATATCAGGGTACCATACAATGAGCAGTTCTTC. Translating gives CSARDIRVPYNEQFF.

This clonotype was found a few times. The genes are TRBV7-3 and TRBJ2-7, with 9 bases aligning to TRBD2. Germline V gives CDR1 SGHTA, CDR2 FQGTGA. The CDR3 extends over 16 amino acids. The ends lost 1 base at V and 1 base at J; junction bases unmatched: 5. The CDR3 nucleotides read TGTGCCAGCAGCTTAAGTTTAGCGGGAGCGTCCTACGAGCAGTACTTC. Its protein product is CASSLSLAGASYEQYF. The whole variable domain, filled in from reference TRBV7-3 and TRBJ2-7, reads GAGVSQTPSNKVTEKGKYVELRCDPISGHTALYWYRQSLGQGPEFLIYFQGTGAADDSGLPNDRFFAVRPEGSVSTLKIQRTERGDSAVYLCASSLSLAGASYEQYFGPGTRLTVT.

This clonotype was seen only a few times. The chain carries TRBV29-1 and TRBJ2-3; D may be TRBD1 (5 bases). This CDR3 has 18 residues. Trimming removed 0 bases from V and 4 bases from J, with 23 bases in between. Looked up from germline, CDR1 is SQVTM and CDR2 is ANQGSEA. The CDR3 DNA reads TGCAGCGTTGAAGACACAGGCTATTTCCTTTATTCCCCAGATACGCAGTATTTT. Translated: CSVEDTGYFLYSPDTQYF.

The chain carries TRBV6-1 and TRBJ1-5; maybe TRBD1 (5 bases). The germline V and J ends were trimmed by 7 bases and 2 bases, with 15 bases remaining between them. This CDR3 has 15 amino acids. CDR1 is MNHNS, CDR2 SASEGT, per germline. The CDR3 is CASKRTRGGNQPQHF. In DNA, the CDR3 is TGTGCCAGCAAACGGACGAGGGGAGGCAATCAGCCCCAGCATTTT.

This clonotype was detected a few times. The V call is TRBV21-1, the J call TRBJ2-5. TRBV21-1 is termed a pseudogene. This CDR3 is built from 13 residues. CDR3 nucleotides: TGTGCCAGCAGCAGAGGCTCCCTAGAGTCCCAGTACTTC. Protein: CASSRGSLESQYF.

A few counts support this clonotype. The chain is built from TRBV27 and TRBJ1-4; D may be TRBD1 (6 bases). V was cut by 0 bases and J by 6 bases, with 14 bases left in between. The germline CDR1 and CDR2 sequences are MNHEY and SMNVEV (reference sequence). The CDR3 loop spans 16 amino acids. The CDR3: CASSLSYREDDEKLFF. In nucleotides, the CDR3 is TGTGCCAGCAGTTTATCGTACAGGGAAGACGATGAAAAACTGTTTTTT.

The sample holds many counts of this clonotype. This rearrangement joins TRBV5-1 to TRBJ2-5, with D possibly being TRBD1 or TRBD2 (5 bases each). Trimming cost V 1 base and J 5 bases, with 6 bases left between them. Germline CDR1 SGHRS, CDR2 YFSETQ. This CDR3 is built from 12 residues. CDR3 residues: CASSLWGETQYF. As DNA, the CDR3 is TGCGCCAGCAGCTTGTGGGGGGAGACCCAGTACTTC.

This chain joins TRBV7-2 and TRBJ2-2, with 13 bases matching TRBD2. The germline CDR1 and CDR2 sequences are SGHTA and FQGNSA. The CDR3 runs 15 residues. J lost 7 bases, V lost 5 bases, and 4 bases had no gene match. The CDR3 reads CASSKTSGRYGELFF. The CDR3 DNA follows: TGTGCCAGCAGCAAGACTAGCGGGAGGTACGGGGAGCTGTTTTTT.

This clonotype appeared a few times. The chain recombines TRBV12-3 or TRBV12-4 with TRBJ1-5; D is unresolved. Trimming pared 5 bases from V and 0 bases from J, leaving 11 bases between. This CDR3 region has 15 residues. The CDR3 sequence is CASSPAGDSNQPQHF. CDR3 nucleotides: TGTGCCAGCAGTCCGGCTGGGGATAGCAATCAGCCCCAGCATTTT.

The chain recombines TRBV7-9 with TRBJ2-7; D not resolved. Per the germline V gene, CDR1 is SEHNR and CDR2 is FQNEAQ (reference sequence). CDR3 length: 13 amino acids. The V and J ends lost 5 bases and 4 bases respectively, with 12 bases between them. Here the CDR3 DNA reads TGTGCCAGCAGCGGTTCAGCCAATTACGAGCAGTACTTC. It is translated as CASSGSANYEQYF.

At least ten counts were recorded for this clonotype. The CDR3 sequence is CASSRTIPDTQYF. DNA of the CDR3: TGTGCCAGCAGTCGGACTATCCCAGATACGCAGTATTTT. The genes are TRBV12-3 or TRBV12-4 and TRBJ2-3; D may be TRBD2 (6 bases). V was clipped by 5 bases and J by 4 bases, with 10 bases between them. This CDR3 has 13 amino acids.

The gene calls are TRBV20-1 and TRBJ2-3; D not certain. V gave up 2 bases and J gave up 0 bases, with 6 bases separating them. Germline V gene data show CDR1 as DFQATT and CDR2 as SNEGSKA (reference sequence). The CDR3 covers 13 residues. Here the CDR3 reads CSARIASTDTQYF. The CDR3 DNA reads TGCAGTGCTAGAATTGCGAGCACAGATACGCAGTATTTT.

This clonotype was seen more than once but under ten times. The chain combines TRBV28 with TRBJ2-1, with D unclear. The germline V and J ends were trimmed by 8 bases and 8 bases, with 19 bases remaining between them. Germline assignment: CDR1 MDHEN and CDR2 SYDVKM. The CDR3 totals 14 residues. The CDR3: CASRRSSSWDEQFF. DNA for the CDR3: TGTGCCAGCCGGCGGAGCAGTAGTTGGGATGAGCAGTTCTTC.

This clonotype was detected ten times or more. CDR3 loop: CASSSDRGLYEQYF. DNA of the CDR3: TGCGCCAGCAGCTCCGACAGGGGACTCTACGAGCAGTACTTC. The chain employs TRBV5-1 and TRBJ2-7, with 8 bases identical to TRBD1. The CDR3 is 14 residues long. Germline trimming cut 3 bases from V and 3 bases from J; bases unmatched to any gene: 5. Germline V gives CDR1 SGHRS, CDR2 YFSETQ.

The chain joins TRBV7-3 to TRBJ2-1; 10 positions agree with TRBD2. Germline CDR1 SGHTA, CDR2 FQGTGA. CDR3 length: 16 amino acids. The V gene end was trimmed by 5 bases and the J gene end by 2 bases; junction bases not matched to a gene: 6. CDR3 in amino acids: CASSIQLAGTYNEQFF. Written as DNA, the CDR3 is TGTGCCAGCAGCATTCAACTAGCGGGGACCTACAATGAGCAGTTCTTC.